The rows below give T cell receptor beta chains drawn from one sample of a study of CD8 T cells in Susac syndrome. TCRdb reanalysed the immunoSEQ multiplex PCR reads using MiXCR and keeps one entry per CDR3 protein. The profile shows approximately 150,000 distinct CDR3 sequences, approximately 94% of them singletons. The sequenced sample consisted of CD4+ T cells from PBMCs. Receptors were obtained from a human donor with Susac syndrome. Each CDR3 is given with its conserved first and last residue. A D gene is named only where the DNA matches it firmly. A row's size may be missing; if present it is once, few, many or a size class.

TRBV6-4	-	TRBJ1-1	13	-	CATPLDKNYEAFF	TGTGCCACCCCACTGGACAAAAATTACGAAGCTTTCTTT
TRBV29-1	-	TRBJ2-7	12	TRBD1	CSVRDRNYEQYF	TGCAGCGTTCGGGACAGAAACTACGAGCAGTACTTC
TRBV20-1	once	TRBJ1-1	12	-	CSATTGNTEAFF	TGCAGTGCTACGACAGGGAACACTGAAGCTTTCTTT
TRBV3-1	once	TRBJ2-7	16	-	CASSQDGGGGGYEQYF	TGTGCCAGCAGCCAAGATGGAGGGGGAGGAGGCTACGAGCAGTACTTC
TRBV5-6	-	TRBJ2-7	14	TRBD2	CASRSSGSSNEQYF	TGTGCCAGCAGATCTAGCGGGAGTAGCAACGAGCAGTACTTC
TRBV20-1	-	TRBJ1-4	13	-	CSGMWPTNEKLFF	TGCAGTGGAATGTGGCCAACTAATGAAAAACTGTTTTTT
TRBV29-1	-	TRBJ2-2	15	-	CSVGLLVAGTGELFF	TGCAGCGTGGGCCTTTTGGTTGCGGGGACCGGGGAGCTGTTTTTT
TRBV2	once	TRBJ2-1	12	TRBD1	CAQGDKGPLQFF	TGTGCCCAGGGGGATAAAGGACCTCTGCAGTTCTTC
TRBV5-1	-	TRBJ2-7	15	-	CASSSNAMGAYEQYF	TGCGCCAGCAGCTCTAACGCCATGGGAGCCTACGAGCAGTACTTC
TRBV20-1	once	TRBJ1-1	13	TRBD1	CSARDLGTGEAFF	TGCAGTGCTAGAGATCTTGGGACAGGAGAAGCTTTCTTT
TRBV5-1	-	TRBJ2-7	16	TRBD1	CASSIPTGTGNYEQYF	TGCGCCAGCAGCATACCTACCGGGACAGGGAACTACGAGCAGTACTTC
TRBV5-1	-	TRBJ2-7	13	TRBD1	CASSYQGAEEQYF	TGCGCCAGCAGCTATCAGGGGGCGGAGGAGCAGTACTTC
TRBV2	-	TRBJ1-5	15	TRBD1	CASSDGARGNQPQHF	TGTGCCAGCAGTGACGGGGCCAGGGGGAATCAGCCCCAGCATTTT
TRBV25-1	-	TRBJ1-1	12	-	CASSAGLGEAFF	TGTGCCAGCAGTGCCGGACTCGGTGAAGCTTTCTTT
TRBV20-1	-	TRBJ1-1	13	-	CSAPRTVHTEAFF	TGCAGTGCCCCACGGACAGTCCACACTGAAGCTTTCTTT
TRBV12-3/TRBV12-4	-	TRBJ2-1	16	-	CASRPGHRSSYNEQFF	TGTGCCAGCAGACCTGGGCACAGGAGCTCCTACAATGAGCAGTTCTTC
TRBV12-3/TRBV12-4	-	TRBJ1-5	14	-	CASSPGASRQPQHF	TGTGCCAGCAGTCCCGGGGCCAGTAGGCAGCCCCAGCATTTT
TRBV7-9	-	TRBJ2-5	15	-	CASSLGAGIQETQYF	TGTGCCAGCAGCTTAGGGGCAGGAATACAAGAGACCCAGTACTTC
TRBV12-3/TRBV12-4	-	TRBJ2-2	16	-	CASSLRQRIYTGELFF	TGTGCCAGCAGTTTACGGCAGCGCATTTACACCGGGGAGCTGTTTTTT
TRBV18	-	TRBJ1-1	15	TRBD1	CASSPGQEDTRRAFF	TGTGCCAGCTCACCTGGACAGGAGGATACCCGAAGAGCTTTCTTT
TRBV12-3/TRBV12-4	-	TRBJ2-5	15	-	CASSFGGTRRETQYF	TGTGCCAGCAGTTTTGGAGGGACGAGGAGGGAGACCCAGTACTTC
TRBV20-1	once	TRBJ2-7	13	-	CSALGVGGYEQYF	TGCAGTGCCCTGGGGGTAGGGGGGTACGAGCAGTACTTC
TRBV3-1	-	TRBJ2-7	14	-	CASSQRRGSYEQYF	TGTGCCAGCAGCCAACGGCGAGGCTCCTACGAGCAGTACTTC
TRBV29-1	-	TRBJ1-1	15	-	CSVRRGSLMNTEAFF	TGCAGCGTTCGACGGGGATCCCTAATGAACACTGAAGCTTTCTTT
TRBV20-1	-	TRBJ2-4	15	-	CSASRAGLAKNIQYF	TGCAGTGCTAGCCGTGCGGGGCTAGCCAAAAACATTCAGTACTTC
TRBV29-1	-	TRBJ1-5	13	-	CSVDEGGGQPQHF	TGCAGCGTTGATGAGGGTGGGGGACAGCCCCAGCATTTT
TRBV5-4	-	TRBJ2-5	15	TRBD2	CASSLAGTSGRTQYF	TGTGCCAGCAGCTTGGCCGGGACTAGCGGTAGGACCCAGTACTTC
TRBV23-1	once	TRBJ2-5	14	TRBD1	CASSLQGFRETQYF	TGCGCCAGCAGCCTACAGGGGTTCCGAGAGACCCAGTACTTC
TRBV29-1	few	TRBJ2-7	13	-	CSVLPIPPYEQYF	TGCAGCGTCCTCCCCATCCCACCCTACGAGCAGTACTTC
TRBV14	-	TRBJ1-1	13	TRBD1	CASSMDRVGEAFF	TGTGCCAGCAGCATGGACAGGGTCGGCGAAGCTTTCTTT